Following are 14 T cell receptor beta chains from one sample sequenced in a study of beta chain features in type 1 diabetes. cDNA synthesis used the whole RNA isolate, giving expressed TCRB sequences. Assay: immunoSEQ multiplex PCR; the TCRdb copy retains only in-frame clones and omits some. The data hold 680,000 or so clones, with about a sixth observed a single time. The sequenced sample consisted of naive CD4+ T cells from blood. The receptors originated from a man aged 18 to 29 in good health.

The rearrangement uses TRBV6-1 and TRBJ1-5; D might be TRBD1 (5 bases). CDR3 size: 15 residues. Germline assignment: CDR1 MNHNS and CDR2 SASEGT. V lost 2 bases and J 6 bases, leaving 14 bases between the germline ends. The DNA of the CDR3 is TGTGCCAGCAGTGAACACGGGGCTATCGGTCAGCCCCAGCATTTT. This gives the protein CASSEHGAIGQPQHF.

In DNA, the CDR3 is TGTGCCAGCAGCCAGCAGTTCGGTCTAGCGGGCTACACCGGGGAGCTGTTTTTT. It encodes CASSQQFGLAGYTGELFF. The rearrangement links TRBV11-2 to TRBJ2-2; 8 bases line up with TRBD2. Trimming at V came to 5 bases and at J to 3 bases, leaving 14 bases not matched to a gene. The CDR3 runs to 18 residues. CDR1 SGHAT and CDR2 FQNNGV come from the germline V gene.

The chain couples TRBV7-2 to TRBJ2-1; weak D call: TRBD1 (6 bases). Germline assignment: CDR1 SGHTA and CDR2 FQGNSA. This CDR3 is built from 14 residues. Trimming cost V 6 bases and J 2 bases, with 11 bases left between them. The CDR3 region is CASRTGGPYNEQFF. The CDR3 coding sequence is TGTGCCAGCAGGACAGGTGGCCCCTACAATGAGCAGTTCTTC.

This clone showed up just a few times. V gene TRBV6-5 combines with J gene TRBJ2-1; 7 nucleotides align to TRBD2. CDR3 length equals 14 residues. Trimming cost V 7 bases and J 5 bases; bases outside gene matches: 8. Germline CDR1 and CDR2: MNHEY and SVGAGI. The CDR3 DNA reads TGTGCCAGCACCTGGCCCGGGAGGAACAATGAGCAGTTCTTC. Translating gives CASTWPGRNNEQFF.

In this sample, this clone turned up a few times. V usage is TRBV28 and J usage is TRBJ2-2, with D uncertain. The ends were cut back, 4 bases at V and 3 bases at J, with 6 bases in the middle. The length of the CDR3 is 13 residues. Germline V gene lookup returns CDR1 MDHEN and CDR2 SYDVKM. CDR3 in amino acids: CASSSPYTGELFF. CDR3 nucleotide sequence: TGTGCCAGCAGTTCTCCTTACACCGGGGAGCTGTTTTTT.

This clone has more than one count but fewer than ten. The rearrangement uses TRBV7-2 and TRBJ2-5; possibly TRBD1 for D (6 bases). CDR1 is SGHTA and CDR2 is FQGNSA in the germline V gene. The CDR3 sequence is 14 residues long. Trimming took 5 bases from V and 5 from J, leaving 15 bases between them. Here the CDR3 reads CASSHSRGSETQYF. In DNA, the CDR3 is TGTGCCAGCAGCCACTCCAGGGGATCCGAGACCCAGTACTTC.

V is TRBV6-1 and J is TRBJ1-2; D unresolved. The CDR3 has 13 amino acids. V was cut by 4 bases and J by 3 bases, with 9 bases left in between. CDR1 is MNHNS, CDR2 SASEGT, per germline. The CDR3 region has the DNA TGTGCCAGCAGTGTTTGGGCCTACTATGGCTACACCTTC. Its translation: CASSVWAYYGYTF.

The V call is TRBV7-2, the J call TRBJ2-3; D not resolved. V lost 3 bases to trimming and J lost 4 bases, with 11 bases between them. This CDR3 comprises 14 residues. Germline CDR1 and CDR2: SGHTA and FQGNSA. CDR3 residues: CASSLTRPPDTQYF. CDR3 DNA: TGTGCCAGCAGCTTGACTCGGCCGCCAGATACGCAGTATTTT.

The chain has TRBV7-6 and TRBJ1-6, with D possibly TRBD1 on 5 matching bases. The V gene lost 0 bases and the J gene lost 9 bases, with 18 bases spanning the gap. This CDR3 spans 17 amino acids. Germline-derived CDR1 and CDR2 are SGHVS and FNYEAQ. This chain's CDR3 is CASSLAGDRRVSSPLHF. CDR3 DNA sequence: TGTGCCAGCAGCTTAGCCGGGGACCGTCGAGTATCTTCACCCCTCCACTTT.

The sample holds a few counts of this clone. The CDR3 nucleotides are TGCGCCAGCAGATATAGCGGGGTTGAGCAGTTCTTC. As protein: CASRYSGVEQFF. The chain combines TRBV5-1 with TRBJ2-1; 8 bases map to TRBD2. The germline gives CDR1 SGHRS, CDR2 YFSETQ. This CDR3 is 12 amino acids long. V shed 5 bases, J shed 9 bases, and the junction held 4 bases outside the gene matches.

The V and J genes are TRBV19 and TRBJ1-3; the D is unclear. Between the trimmed V and J ends, which lost 7 bases and 8 bases, there was a span of 12 bases. The CDR3 has 12 amino acids. Germline V gives CDR1 LNHDA, CDR2 SQIVND (reference sequence). The CDR3 is CASIVDVDTIYF. CDR3 nucleotides: TGTGCCAGTATCGTGGACGTCGACACCATATATTTT.

This chain links TRBV7-3 with TRBJ1-5; D possibly corresponds to TRBD1 (5 bases). The V and J ends lost 2 bases and 0 bases respectively, with 8 bases between them. CDR3 length equals 15 residues. Germline CDR1 reads SGHTA; CDR2 reads FQGTGA. CDR3 nucleotide sequence: TGTGCCAGCAGCTTAGACGGGGGTAGCAATCAGCCCCAGCATTTT. Its protein is CASSLDGGSNQPQHF.

This clone turned up a few times. V gene TRBV6-5 combines with J gene TRBJ2-3, with D perhaps assigned TRBD1 or TRBD2 (7 bases each). In germline, CDR1 is MNHEY, CDR2 SVGAGI. The CDR3 is 15 residues long. V dropped 4 bases and J dropped 9 bases, with 20 bases sitting between them. CDR3 loop: CASSLRRERGPTQYF. The CDR3 DNA follows: TGTGCCAGCAGTTTAAGGCGGGAGAGGGGGCCGACGCAGTATTTT.

This clone has a handful of counts. The V and J genes are TRBV2 and TRBJ2-7; D is unclear. This CDR3 region has 11 residues. CDR1 is SNHLY and CDR2 is FYNNEI in the germline V gene. The germline V and J ends were trimmed by 4 bases and 2 bases, with 3 bases remaining between them. The CDR3 nucleotides read TGTGCCAGCAGTGTCCCCTACGAGCAGTACTTC. Encoded protein: CASSVPYEQYF.